This TCR beta chain was documented in a study of T cells in Graves' hyperthyroidism and ophthalmopathy. Study as a whole: Once the initial diagnosis was made, peripheral blood was obtained before any treatment.

Stable Graves' hyperthyroidism meant no ophthalmopathy progression within 18 months. Among the patients, aged 18 to 65, hyperthyroidism was newly diagnosed and had lasted under 2 months. Reasons for excluding patients were uncontrolled infection, other autoimmune disease, pregnancy or lactation. Per the germline V gene, CDR1 is SGHNT and CDR2 is YYREEE (reference sequence). Trimming removed 3 bases from V and 8 bases from J; junction bases left unmatched: 15. CDR3 size: 16 residues. RNA transcripts were the template for amplifying TCR beta CDR3 regions. Researchers ran a first-round RT-PCR on the TCR CDR3 using the HTBI primer set. TCRdb reprocessed the multiplex PCR reads with MiXCR, giving one entry per CDR3 protein. The sample consists of under 400,000 distinct CDR3 sequences, less than 15% of them appearing once.

This chain connects TRBV5-4 to TRBJ1-1; 8 nucleotides agree with TRBD1. The specimen was blood. The TCR originated in a woman younger than 35 with Graves' hyperthyroidism. The CDR3 DNA reads as TGTGCCAGCAGCTCCGACCAGGGGGCGCGATCGACCGAAGCTTTCTTT. This codes for CASSSDQGARSTEAFF.